These T cell receptor beta chains were read from a single sample in a study of blood T cell repertoires in COVID-19. TCRdb keeps only in-frame clones here, not all; method: immunoSEQ multiplex PCR. This table has 90,000 to 100,000 clones, roughly 84% appearing once. The sample was peripheral blood. All receptors derive from a man between 65 and 79 years old with active or convalescent COVID-19. Both conserved end residues are part of each CDR3. D genes are given only for firm matches. Size is omitted from some rows. Given values are once, few, many or a class for expanded clones.

cdr3_aa cdr3_nt clone_size v_call d_call j_call
CAWSVLGHEQYF TGTGCCTGGAGTGTACTAGGCCACGAGCAGTACTTC NA TRBV30 NA TRBJ2-7
CASSPGQGAYGYTF TGTGCCAGCAGCCCAGGACAGGGGGCCTATGGCTACACCTTC NA TRBV9 TRBD1 TRBJ1-2
CASSQGDRSPLHF TGTGCCAGCAGCCAAGGGGACAGATCTCCCCTCCACTTT NA TRBV3-1/TRBV3-2 TRBD1 TRBJ1-6
CATSGVPRADTQYF TGTGCCACCTCAGGGGTCCCTCGCGCAGATACGCAGTATTTT NA TRBV5-4 NA TRBJ2-3
CASLALLGNTIYF TGTGCCAGCTTGGCCCTTCTTGGAAACACCATATATTTT once TRBV28 NA TRBJ1-3
CASSTTGGVFSGGYTF TGCGCCAGCAGCACTACAGGGGGCGTTTTTAGCGGTGGCTACACCTTC NA TRBV5-1 TRBD1 TRBJ1-2
CAWSVSGQGFDGPQHF TGTGCCTGGAGTGTATCAGGACAGGGGTTCGACGGGCCCCAGCATTTT NA TRBV30 TRBD1 TRBJ1-5
CASSRIGQANSPLHF TGTGCCAGCAGCCGAATCGGACAGGCTAATTCACCCCTCCACTTT NA TRBV3-1/TRBV3-2 TRBD1 TRBJ1-6
CASSLGTGDEQFF TGCGCCAGCAGCCTCGGGACAGGGGATGAGCAGTTCTTC NA TRBV5-1 TRBD1 TRBJ2-1
CASSRGTVYGYTF TGTGCCAGCAGCCGCGGGACAGTCTATGGCTACACCTTC NA TRBV7-9 TRBD1 TRBJ1-2
CASSYSVTGELFF TGTGCCAGCAGTTACTCCGTTACCGGGGAGCTGTTTTTT NA TRBV6-5 NA TRBJ2-2
CASSQEWRGGNEQFF TGTGCCAGCAGCCAAGAGTGGCGGGGGGGTAATGAGCAGTTCTTC NA TRBV4-2 TRBD2 TRBJ2-1
CASSQRNRDPSYGYTF TGTGCCAGCAGCCAGCGGAACAGGGACCCTTCCTATGGCTACACCTTC NA TRBV3-1/TRBV3-2 NA TRBJ1-2
CASSRQGVDTQYF TGTGCCAGCAGCCGACAGGGGGTGGATACGCAGTATTTT NA TRBV6-5 TRBD1 TRBJ2-3
CASSLLSGQGTDTQYF TGTGCTAGCAGCTTATTGTCGGGACAGGGTACAGATACGCAGTATTTT NA TRBV7-7 TRBD1 TRBJ2-3
CSASLTLTARETQYF TGCAGTGCTAGTCTGACGTTGACAGCACGAGAGACCCAGTACTTC NA TRBV20-1 NA TRBJ2-5
CASSLFSGSTDTQYF TGTGCCAGCAGCTTATTTTCGGGAAGCACAGATACGCAGTATTTT once TRBV5-8 NA TRBJ2-3
CASSYSAEGGYTF TGTGCCAGCAGTTACAGCGCAGAGGGTGGCTACACCTTC NA TRBV6-5 NA TRBJ1-2
CASSLTSGGNTIYF TGTGCCAGCAGCCTGACAAGCGGGGGAAACACCATATATTTT NA TRBV3-1/TRBV3-2 NA TRBJ1-3
CASKGDLAGGPETQYF TGTGCCAGCAAGGGGGACCTAGCGGGGGGGCCAGAGACCCAGTACTTC NA TRBV2 TRBD2 TRBJ2-5
CASSFPGNRGHGELFF TGTGCCAGCAGCTTCCCCGGAAACAGGGGGCACGGGGAGCTGTTTTTT once TRBV11-2 TRBD1 TRBJ2-2
CATTGLFTDTQYF TGTGCCACCACGGGACTTTTCACAGATACGCAGTATTTT medium-sized TRBV6-6 NA TRBJ2-3
CSMAGGYEQYF TGCAGCATGGCAGGGGGGTACGAGCAGTACTTC once TRBV20-1 NA TRBJ2-7
CASRGGRPSPLHF TGTGCCAGCAGGGGGGGGAGGCCATCACCCCTCCACTTT NA TRBV12-3/TRBV12-4 NA TRBJ1-6
CASSPGRTEAFF TGTGCCAGCAGCCCGGGAAGGACTGAAGCTTTCTTT NA TRBV3-1/TRBV3-2 NA TRBJ1-1
CASSLATHNYGYTF TGTGCCAGCAGCTTAGCGACACATAACTATGGCTACACCTTC NA TRBV7-2 NA TRBJ1-2
CASTVTEMNTEAFF TGTGCCAGCACGGTGACAGAGATGAACACTGAAGCTTTCTTT NA TRBV2 NA TRBJ1-1
CASSEVIPNTEAFF TGTGCCAGCAGTGAAGTTATCCCGAACACTGAAGCTTTCTTT NA TRBV2 NA TRBJ1-1
CASSPRIGTGNSQPQHF TGCGCCAGCAGCCCCCGAATCGGGACAGGGAATTCCCAGCCCCAGCATTTT NA TRBV4-1 TRBD1 TRBJ1-5
CASSSPGGRHTEAFF TGTGCCAGCAGTTCACCTGGGGGCAGACACACTGAAGCTTTCTTT NA TRBV28 NA TRBJ1-1
CASSTGQAEQFF TGCGCCAGCAGCACTGGACAGGCTGAGCAGTTCTTC NA TRBV5-1 TRBD1 TRBJ2-1
CASSLGRRQFKEKLFF TGTGCCAGCAGCTTAGGTCGGCGGCAGTTTAAAGAAAAACTGTTTTTT NA TRBV7-8 NA TRBJ1-4
CASSYRFEAFF TGTGCCAGCAGTTACAGATTTGAAGCTTTCTTT NA TRBV28 NA TRBJ1-1
CASSKGRGTTPTNEKLFF TGTGCCAGCAGCAAAGGGCGCGGAACGACCCCAACTAATGAAAAACTGTTTTTT NA TRBV21-1 NA TRBJ1-4
CASSQNGGGRETQYF TGCGCCAGCAGCCAGAATGGCGGGGGGCGGGAGACCCAGTACTTC NA TRBV5-1 TRBD2 TRBJ2-5
CASSFGPPRGAHYNSPLHF TGTGCCAGCAGTTTTGGGCCCCCCCGGGGGGCCCACTATAATTCACCCCTCCACTTT NA TRBV28 NA TRBJ1-6
CASSRDRYTDTQYF TGTGCCAGTAGCCGGGACAGGTACACAGATACGCAGTATTTT NA TRBV19 TRBD1 TRBJ2-3
CASSSEGLAGGNEQFF TGTGCCAGCAGCTCCGAGGGACTAGCGGGGGGCAATGAGCAGTTCTTC NA TRBV5-4 TRBD2 TRBJ2-1
CASRVHPGGGMGVYGYTF TGTGCCAGCAGGGTCCACCCTGGGGGGGGCATGGGTGTCTATGGCTACACCTTC NA TRBV28 NA TRBJ1-2
CASSVGLPGQRNEKLFF TGTGCCAGCAGCGTAGGCCTCCCGGGACAGAGAAATGAAAAACTGTTTTTT NA TRBV9 TRBD1 TRBJ1-4
CASSEAGGGGEKLFF TGTGCCAGCAGTGAAGCAGGAGGGGGCGGTGAAAAACTGTTTTTT NA TRBV2 TRBD1 TRBJ1-4
CASTGAPPSHNEQFF TGTGCCAGTACAGGGGCACCGCCGTCCCACAATGAGCAGTTCTTC NA TRBV19 NA TRBJ2-1
CASSQGYNSPLHF TGTGCCAGCAGCCAGGGATATAATTCACCCCTCCACTTT NA TRBV12-3/TRBV12-4 NA TRBJ1-6